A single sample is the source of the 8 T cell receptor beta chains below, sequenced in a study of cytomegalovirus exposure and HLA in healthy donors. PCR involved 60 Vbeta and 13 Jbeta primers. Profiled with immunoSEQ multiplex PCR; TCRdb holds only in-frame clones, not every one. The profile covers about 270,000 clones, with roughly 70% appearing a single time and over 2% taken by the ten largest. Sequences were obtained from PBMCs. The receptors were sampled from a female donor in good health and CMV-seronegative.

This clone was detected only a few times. The CDR3: CASSGGTGGRKLFF. CDR3 nucleotide sequence: TGTGCCAGCAGTGGTGGGACAGGGGGTCGAAAACTGTTTTTT. This chain joins TRBV6-1 and TRBJ1-4; 11 positions agree with TRBD1. This CDR3 has 14 amino acids. Per germline, CDR1 MNHNS and CDR2 SASEGT. Trimming removed 4 bases from V and 10 bases from J; junction bases left unmatched: 5.

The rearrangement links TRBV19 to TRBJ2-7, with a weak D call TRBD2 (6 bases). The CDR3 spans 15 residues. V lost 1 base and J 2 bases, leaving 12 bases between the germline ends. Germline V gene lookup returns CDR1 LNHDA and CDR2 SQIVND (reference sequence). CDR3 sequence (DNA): TGTGCCAGTAGTATAGGGCCGGGGGTTCCCTACGAGCAGTACTTC. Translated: CASSIGPGVPYEQYF.

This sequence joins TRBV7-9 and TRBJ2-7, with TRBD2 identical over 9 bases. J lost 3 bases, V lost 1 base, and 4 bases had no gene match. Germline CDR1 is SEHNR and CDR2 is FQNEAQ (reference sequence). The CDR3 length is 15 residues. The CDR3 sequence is CASSLDGTSNYEQYF. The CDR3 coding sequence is TGTGCCAGCAGCTTAGATGGGACTAGCAACTACGAGCAGTACTTC.

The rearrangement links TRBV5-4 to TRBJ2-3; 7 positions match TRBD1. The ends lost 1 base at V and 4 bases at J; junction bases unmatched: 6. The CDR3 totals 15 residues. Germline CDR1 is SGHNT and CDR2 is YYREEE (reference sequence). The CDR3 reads CASSLHRGDADTQYF. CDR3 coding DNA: TGTGCCAGCAGCTTGCACAGGGGTGATGCAGATACGCAGTATTTT. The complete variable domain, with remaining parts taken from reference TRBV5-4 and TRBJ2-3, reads ETGVTQSPTHLIKTRGQQVTLRCSSQSGHNTVSWYQQALGQGPQFIFQYYREEENGRGNFPPRFSGLQFPNYSSELNVNALELDDSALYLCASSLHRGDADTQYFGPGTRLTVL.

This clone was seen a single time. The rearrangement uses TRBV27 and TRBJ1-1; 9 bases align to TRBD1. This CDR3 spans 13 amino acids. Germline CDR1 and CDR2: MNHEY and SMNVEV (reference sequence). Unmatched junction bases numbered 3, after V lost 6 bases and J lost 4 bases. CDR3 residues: CASRLGQGTEAFF. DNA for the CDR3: TGTGCCAGCAGATTGGGACAGGGCACTGAAGCTTTCTTT.

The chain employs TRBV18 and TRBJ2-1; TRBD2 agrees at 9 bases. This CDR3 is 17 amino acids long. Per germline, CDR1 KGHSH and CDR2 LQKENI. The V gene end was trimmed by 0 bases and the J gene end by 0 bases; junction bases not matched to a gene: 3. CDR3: CASSPPTSGRSYNEQFF. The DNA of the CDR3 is TGTGCCAGCTCACCACCGACTAGCGGCCGCTCCTACAATGAGCAGTTCTTC.

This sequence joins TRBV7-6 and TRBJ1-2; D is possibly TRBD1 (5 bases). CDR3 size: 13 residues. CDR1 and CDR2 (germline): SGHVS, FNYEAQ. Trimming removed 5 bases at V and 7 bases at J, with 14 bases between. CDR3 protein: CASSRDGGSGYTF. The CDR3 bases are TGTGCCAGCAGCCGGGACGGCGGGAGTGGCTACACCTTC.

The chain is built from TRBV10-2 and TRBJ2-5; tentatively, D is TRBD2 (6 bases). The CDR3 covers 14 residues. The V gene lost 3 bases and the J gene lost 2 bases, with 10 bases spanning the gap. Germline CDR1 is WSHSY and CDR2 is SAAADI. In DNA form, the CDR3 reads TGCGCCAGCAGTGATCGGGGGAATCAAGAGACCCAGTACTTC. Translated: CASSDRGNQETQYF.